The entry below describes one T cell receptor (beta chain). A much more abundant neighbour one base away suggests this may be a read error. TCRdb fed the PCR reads into MiXCR, producing one record per CDR3 protein. Here the sample spans 460,000 or so distinct CDR3 sequences, less than 30% being singletons. CDR1 is SGHDN and CDR2 is FVKESK in the germline V gene. The CDR3 consists of 16 residues. This entry is derived from a study of molecular identifiers for immune sequencing clone quantification. Sequenced sample: naive CD8+ T cells from blood, with Jurkat cell RNA spiked in. Indicated subset: FACS-sorted CD8+CD4-CCR7+CD45RA+ naive T cells. The J gene is TRBJ1-1, the V gene TRBV14, with TRBD1 matching over 9 bases. This TCR was recovered from a human donor in good health. Some libraries in this study had Jurkat cell RNA spiked in. The CDR3 nucleotides read TGTGCCGGCAGCGAATGGGCACAGGGGGCGAACACTGAAGCTTTCTTT. It encodes CAGSEWAQGANTEAFF.